The clone carrying this TCR beta chain was seen ten or more times. Its antigen remains unknown. This specimen belongs to a study of T cells in Graves' hyperthyroidism and ophthalmopathy. Across the whole study: The initial diagnosis was the point when peripheral blood was collected, ahead of any treatment. Broader study findings: Expanded thyroid clonotypes (above 0.001) were mostly also found in blood.

J lost 0 bases, V lost 3 bases, and 12 bases had no gene match. The CDR3 consists of 20 residues. Germline loops: CDR1 LGHNT, CDR2 FRNRAP. PBMCs were sourced from about 10 ml fresh peripheral blood. RNA transcripts gave rise to amplified TCR beta CDR3 regions. The HTBI set primed first-round TCR CDR3 RT-PCR. TCRdb re-analysed the multiplex PCR reads in MiXCR, keeping a single row per CDR3 protein. Found here are a few hundred thousand distinct CDR3 sequences, approximately 15% of them singletons; the top ten hold less than 20%. V usage is TRBV12-5 and J usage is TRBJ2-2, with 11 bases lining up with TRBD1. The source is a woman between 18 and 29 years old with Graves' hyperthyroidism. Sequencing was performed on blood. The chain's CDR3 is CASGFQTDRGRPSNTGELFF. Here the CDR3 DNA reads TGTGCTAGTGGTTTCCAAACGGACAGGGGGCGCCCCTCGAACACCGGGGAGCTGTTTTTT.